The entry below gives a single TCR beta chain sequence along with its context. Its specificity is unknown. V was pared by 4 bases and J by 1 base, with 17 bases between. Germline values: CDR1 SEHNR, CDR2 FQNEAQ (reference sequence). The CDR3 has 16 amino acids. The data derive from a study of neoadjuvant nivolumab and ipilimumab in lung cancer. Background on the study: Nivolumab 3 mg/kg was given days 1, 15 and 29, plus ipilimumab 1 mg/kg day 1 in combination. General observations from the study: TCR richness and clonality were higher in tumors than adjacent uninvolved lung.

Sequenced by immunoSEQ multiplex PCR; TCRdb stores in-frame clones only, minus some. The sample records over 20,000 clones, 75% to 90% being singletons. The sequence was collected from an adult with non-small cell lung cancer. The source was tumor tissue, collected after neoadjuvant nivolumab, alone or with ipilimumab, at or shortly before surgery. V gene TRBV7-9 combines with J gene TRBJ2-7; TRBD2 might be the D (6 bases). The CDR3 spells CASSSASAKNSYEQYF. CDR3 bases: TGTGCCAGCAGCTCGGCTAGCGCAAAGAATTCCTACGAGCAGTACTTC.